The next 9 T cell receptor beta chains were all read from a single sample in a study of tumor-infiltrating lymphocytes in primary liver carcinoma. Synthesis of TCR beta cDNA was carried out from 500 ng total RNA with a constant-region primer. Nested multiplex PCR, run for three rounds with slightly modified ARM-PCR, yielded TCR beta libraries. TRBV1-TRBV30 forward primers paired with a C-beta reverse primer were used in the first two PCR rounds, which ran roughly 9 cycles each. TCRdb processed the multiplex PCR reads anew with MiXCR; each CDR3 protein has one entry. The sample shows roughly 180,000 distinct CDR3 sequences, about 55% of them seen only once. In addition to blood RNA drawn from unsorted whole blood, germline DNA was extracted. The sample consisted of peripheral blood. These receptor sequences come from a man aged 35 to 55 with primary liver carcinoma and hepatitis B virus infection.

As for this clonotype: No conserved phenylalanine or tryptophan is present at the end of the CDR3, so a read error is the likely explanation. The gene calls are TRBV11-2 and TRBJ2-3; D possibly corresponds to TRBD1 (6 bases). The CDR3 runs to 14 residues. The V and J ends lost 5 bases and 4 bases respectively, with 13 bases between them. Germline loops: CDR1 SGHAT, CDR2 FQNNGV. The DNA for the CDR3 is TGTGCCAGCAGCCCCGTGACAGGCCCAGATACGCAGTATTTG. Translating it yields CASSPVTGPDTQYL.

V is TRBV28 and J is TRBJ2-5; 11 nucleotides agree with TRBD2. Trimming at V came to 11 bases and at J to 4 bases, leaving 9 bases not matched to a gene. This CDR3 is built from 14 residues. The germline V gene has CDR1 MDHEN and CDR2 SYDVKM. For the CDR3, the DNA is TGTGCCGGCTCGACTAGCGGGGCATCAGAGACCCAGTACTTC. Residues: CAGSTSGASETQYF. The variable domain in full, completed from reference TRBV28 and TRBJ2-5, reads DVKVTQSSRYLVKRTGEKVFLECVQDMDHENMFWYRQDPGLGLRLIYFSYDVKMKEKGDIPEGYSVSREKKERFSLILESASTNQTSMYLCAGSTSGASETQYFGPGTRLLVL.

This clonotype has a handful of counts. Without the conserved terminal phenylalanine or tryptophan, this CDR3 likely stems from a read error. The CDR3 here is CASSQVVAYYGYTS. CDR3 bases: TGCGCCAGCAGCCAAGTTGTAGCCTACTATGGCTACACCTCC. The chain joins TRBV4-1 to TRBJ1-2; no clear D. The ends were cut back, 1 base at V and 3 bases at J, with 9 bases in the middle. The CDR3 runs to 14 residues. CDR1 MGHRA and CDR2 YSYEKL come from the germline V gene.

A note on this clonotype: A read error may produce the germline difference seen at one junction end. This chain uses TRBV4-1 with TRBJ2-6; 7 bases agree with TRBD2. Germline V CDR1 and CDR2: MGHRA, YSYEKL. CDR3 length: 16 amino acids. The CDR3 region is CSSSRLAPSGANVLTF. The CDR3 DNA follows: TGCTCCAGCAGCCGACTAGCCCCGTCTGGGGCCAACGTCCTGACTTTC.

This clonotype was seen a few times. The V call is TRBV12-3 or TRBV12-4, the J call TRBJ1-1; tentative D call: TRBD1 (6 bases). The V end lost 3 bases, the J end lost 1 base, and 9 bases lay between the germline ends. This CDR3 is built from 14 residues. The CDR3 sequence: CASSLGAENTEAFF. CDR3 nucleotides: TGTGCCAGCAGTTTGGGGGCTGAGAACACTGAAGCTTTCTTT.

The chain uses TRBV12-3 or TRBV12-4 and TRBJ2-5; D is possibly TRBD1 or TRBD2 (5 bases each). V lost 4 bases to trimming and J lost 5 bases, with 14 bases between them. This CDR3 contains 14 residues. CDR3 protein: CASSWRTTAETQYF. CDR3 sequence (DNA): TGTGCCAGCAGTTGGAGGACGACAGCGGAGACCCAGTACTTC.

Points on this clonotype: Relative to the germline gene, one junction end is altered; a read error may explain this. The V and J genes are TRBV4-2 and TRBJ2-1; 7 nucleotides line up with TRBD2. Germline CDR1 reads LGHNA; CDR2 reads YNFKEQ. The CDR3 contains 16 residues. The CDR3 nucleotides read TGTGCCAGCAGCCAAGATAGCGGGTTCCCTTACAATGAGCAGTCCTTC. Protein product: CASSQDSGFPYNEQSF.

The table lists this clonotype with a count of one. One junction end does not reproduce the germline sequence, and a read error may be involved. The chain has TRBV11-2 and TRBJ2-7; D possibly corresponds to TRBD2 (6 bases). CDR3 size: 14 residues. The germline V gene has CDR1 SGHAT and CDR2 FQNNGV. CDR3 residues: CATSFDGSLYEQYF. CDR3 coding DNA: TGTGCCACCAGCTTCGACGGGAGTCTCTACGAGCAGTACTTC.

The V call is TRBV11-2, the J call TRBJ2-4; D perhaps matches TRBD2 (6 bases). CDR1 is SGHAT and CDR2 is FQNNGV in the germline V gene. This CDR3 region has 12 residues. The V and J ends lost 6 bases and 11 bases respectively, with 14 bases between them. Written as DNA, the CDR3 is TGTGCCAGCAGTGCGGGGAAACCTTTTCAGTACTTC. Protein sequence: CASSAGKPFQYF.